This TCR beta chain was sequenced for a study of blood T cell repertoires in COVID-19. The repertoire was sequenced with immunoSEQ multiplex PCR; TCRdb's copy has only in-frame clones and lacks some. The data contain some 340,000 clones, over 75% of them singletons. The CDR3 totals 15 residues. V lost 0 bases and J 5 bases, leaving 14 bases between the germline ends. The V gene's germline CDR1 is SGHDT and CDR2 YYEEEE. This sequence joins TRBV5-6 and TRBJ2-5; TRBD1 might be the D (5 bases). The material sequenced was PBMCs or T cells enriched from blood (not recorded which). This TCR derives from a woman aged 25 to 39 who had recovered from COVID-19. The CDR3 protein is CASSLDLWGEETQYF. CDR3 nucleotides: TGTGCCAGCAGCTTGGATTTATGGGGCGAGGAGACCCAGTACTTC.